Listed here are 13 T cell receptor beta chains from one sample, sequenced in a study of cytomegalovirus exposure and HLA in healthy donors. The primer mix had 60 Vbeta and 13 Jbeta primers. Sequencing used immunoSEQ multiplex PCR; TCRdb keeps in-frame clones, though not all of them. The sample has around 160,000 clones, around 80% seen once. The sequenced material came from PBMCs. Receptor source: a human donor in good health.

V usage is TRBV19 and J usage is TRBJ2-1, with 9 positions matching TRBD2. The germline V gene encodes CDR1 LNHDA and CDR2 SQIVND (reference sequence). V shed 6 bases and J 4 bases; nucleotides not matched to a gene: 4. This CDR3 spans 14 amino acids. CDR3 loop: CASSWRGGYNEQFF. CDR3 in DNA: TGTGCCAGTAGCTGGCGGGGGGGGTACAATGAGCAGTTCTTC.

The chain is built from TRBV5-4 and TRBJ1-1, with D maybe TRBD1 (6 bases). The CDR3 sequence is 13 residues long. With 4 bases removed from V and 3 bases from J, the gap between germline ends came to 10 bases. Germline CDR1 reads SGHNT; CDR2 reads YYREEE (reference sequence). CDR3 in DNA: TGTGCCAGCAGCCAGGGGTTGTACACTGAAGCTTTCTTT. Translating it yields CASSQGLYTEAFF.

The rearrangement links TRBV19 to TRBJ1-1, with D tentatively TRBD1 (5 bases). V was trimmed by 3 bases and J by 2 bases, leaving 13 bases between them. The CDR3 extends over 15 amino acids. Looked up from germline, CDR1 is LNHDA and CDR2 is SQIVND (reference sequence). The CDR3 protein is CASSISGNPNTEAFF. For the CDR3, the DNA is TGTGCCAGTAGTATCTCAGGGAATCCCAACACTGAAGCTTTCTTT.

This chain uses TRBV6-1 with TRBJ2-2; TRBD2 agrees at 12 bases. With 3 bases clipped from V and 8 bases from J, the junction kept 10 bases outside the gene matches. Germline values: CDR1 MNHNS, CDR2 SASEGT. The CDR3 is 17 residues long. CDR3 loop: CASSDPALAGGRGELFF. The CDR3 bases are TGTGCCAGCAGTGATCCCGCCCTAGCGGGGGGGCGGGGGGAGCTGTTTTTT.

This chain connects TRBV11-3 to TRBJ1-2; 8 nucleotides agree with TRBD1. The germline CDR1 and CDR2 sequences are SGHNT and YENEEA. The CDR3 spans 16 residues. V gave up 4 bases and J gave up 2 bases; unmatched junction bases: 9. This CDR3 is CASSSRGAGGNYGYTF. CDR3 DNA: TGTGCCAGCAGCTCCCGGGGGGCAGGGGGCAACTATGGCTACACCTTC. Looking up the rest from reference TRBV11-3 and TRBJ1-2 gives the full variable domain: EAGVVQSPRYKIIEKKQPVAFWCNPISGHNTLYWYLQNLGQGPELLIRYENEEAVDDSQLPKDRFSAERLKGVDSTLKIQPAELGDSAVYLCASSSRGAGGNYGYTFGSGTRLTVV.

The chain recombines TRBV5-6 with TRBJ1-2; D remains unclear. The CDR3 length is 17 residues. The V gene lost 4 bases and the J gene lost 8 bases, with 27 bases spanning the gap. Germline-derived CDR1 and CDR2 are SGHDT and YYEEEE. CDR3 nucleotide sequence: TGTGCCAGCAGCCCGATCTCGGTGGGTGCTAGAAAGACCGGCTACACCTTC. This gives the protein CASSPISVGARKTGYTF.

This chain connects TRBV18 to TRBJ2-7; unclear D gene. There are 12 residues in the CDR3. Trimming stripped 2 bases from V and 3 bases from J, with 5 bases between. Germline-derived CDR1 and CDR2 are KGHSH and LQKENI. The CDR3 bases are TGTGCCAGCTCACCAAGCGTCTACGAGCAGTACTTC. Its translation is CASSPSVYEQYF.

V gene TRBV5-4 combines with J gene TRBJ2-1, with TRBD2 identical over 12 bases. From germline, CDR1 is SGHNT and CDR2 YYREEE (reference sequence). The CDR3 covers 13 residues. V lost 8 bases, J lost 5 bases, and 2 bases stayed unmatched. The CDR3, as DNA: TGTGCCAGTAGACTAGCGGGGGACAATGAGCAGTTCTTC. Encoded protein: CASRLAGDNEQFF. Drawing the rest from reference TRBV5-4 and TRBJ2-1, the complete variable domain is ETGVTQSPTHLIKTRGQQVTLRCSSQSGHNTVSWYQQALGQGPQFIFQYYREEENGRGNFPPRFSGLQFPNYSSELNVNALELDDSALYLCASRLAGDNEQFFGPGTRLTVL.

The chain couples TRBV5-4 to TRBJ1-1; TRBD1 aligns across 8 bases. CDR3 length: 15 amino acids. CDR1 and CDR2 from the germline V gene are SGHNT and YYREEE (reference sequence). Trimming at V came to 2 bases and at J to 7 bases, leaving 10 bases not matched to a gene. The CDR3 sequence: CASSLQPGQAYEAFF. Here the CDR3 DNA reads TGTGCCAGCAGCTTACAACCGGGACAGGCCTATGAAGCTTTCTTT.

The chain carries TRBV2 and TRBJ2-4; the D gene is possibly TRBD1 (5 bases). From germline, CDR1 is SNHLY and CDR2 FYNNEI. Trimming pared 5 bases from V and 0 bases from J, leaving 14 bases between. The CDR3 covers 16 residues. For the CDR3, the DNA is TGTGCCAGCAGTTCCCCTGGGGCATTAGCCAAAAACATTCAGTACTTC. Its protein is CASSSPGALAKNIQYF.

The chain carries TRBV9 and TRBJ2-1, with 12 nucleotides matching TRBD1. The CDR3 length is 15 residues. CDR1 and CDR2 from the germline V gene are SGDLS and YYNGEE. With 3 bases clipped from V and 8 bases from J, the junction kept 6 bases outside the gene matches. The CDR3 protein is CASSAGQGASDEQFF. CDR3 bases: TGTGCCAGCAGCGCGGGACAGGGGGCTTCCGATGAGCAGTTCTTC.

The chain couples TRBV4-3 to TRBJ2-1; maybe TRBD1 (5 bases). Per the germline V gene, CDR1 is LGHNA and CDR2 is YSLEER. V was clipped by 0 bases and J by 4 bases, with 10 bases between them. This CDR3 is built from 15 residues. CDR3 in DNA: TGCGCCAGCAGCCAAGATGACAGAGGTTACAATGAGCAGTTCTTC. This translates into CASSQDDRGYNEQFF.

V gene TRBV7-9 combines with J gene TRBJ1-2; 7 bases fit TRBD1. Germline values: CDR1 SEHNR, CDR2 FQNEAQ (reference sequence). The CDR3 is made up of 13 amino acids. Trimming at V came to 4 bases and at J to 2 bases, leaving 1 base not matched to a gene. The CDR3 coding sequence is TGTGCCAGCAGCTCACAGGGGAACTATGGCTACACCTTC. Amino acid sequence: CASSSQGNYGYTF.